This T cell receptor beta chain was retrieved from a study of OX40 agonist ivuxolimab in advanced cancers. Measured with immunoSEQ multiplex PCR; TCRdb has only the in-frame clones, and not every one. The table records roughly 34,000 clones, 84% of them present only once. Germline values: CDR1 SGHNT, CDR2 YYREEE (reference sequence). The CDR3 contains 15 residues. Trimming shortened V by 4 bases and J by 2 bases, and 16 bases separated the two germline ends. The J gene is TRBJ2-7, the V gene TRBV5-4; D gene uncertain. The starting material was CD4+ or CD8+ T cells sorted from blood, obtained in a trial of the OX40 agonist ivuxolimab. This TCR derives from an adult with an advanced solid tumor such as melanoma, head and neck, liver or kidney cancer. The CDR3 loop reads CASSPRADVAYEQYF. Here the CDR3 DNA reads TGTGCCAGCAGCCCTAGGGCCGATGTGGCCTACGAGCAGTACTTC.